The clone carrying this T cell receptor beta chain showed up just a few times. Antigen unknown. Each CDR3 protein is one row after TCRdb ran MiXCR on the RT-PCR reads. The sample has roughly 780,000 distinct CDR3 sequences; about a fifth are singletons. These data are taken from a study of response to subunit inactivated influenza vaccine. Trimming at V came to 1 base and at J to 10 bases, leaving 9 bases not matched to a gene. CDR3 length equals 16 residues. Germline assignment: CDR1 SGHVS and CDR2 FNYEAQ. Study outcomes and limitations: Few additional T cells are recruited per seasonal influenza vaccination, authors suggested.

The sample here was PBMCs from blood, taken roughly 5 days after vaccination. The receptor comes from a man aged 45-65 years who received an inactivated influenza vaccine. The chain links TRBV7-6 to TRBJ2-5; 13 bases align to TRBD2. As DNA, the CDR3 is TGTGCCAGCAGCTTAGGGACTAGCGGGGGATGGGCCGGCCAGTACTTC. Residues: CASSLGTSGGWAGQYF.